One sample yielded the 26 T cell receptor beta chains listed below, sequenced in a study of Tregs in tolerant kidney transplant recipients. Recipients received nonmyeloablative bone marrow transplants from related graft donors, with transient mixed chimerism. Some clones are missing from TCRdb's copy, which holds only in-frame ones; the method was immunoSEQ multiplex PCR. The data hold about 50,000 clones, with 89% observed a single time. Source: CD8+ T cells from blood (PBMCs), taken 12 months after the transplant. These receptors all come from a human patient who received a combined kidney and bone marrow transplant. Some of the T cells may derive from the graft donor.

The sample holds one count of this clone. The chain joins TRBV11-3 to TRBJ2-1; 12 bases line up with TRBD2. J lost 2 bases, V lost 5 bases, and 4 bases had no gene match. The CDR3 loop spans 16 amino acids. Germline CDR1 reads SGHNT; CDR2 reads YENEEA. The CDR3 region is CASSPSGGGTYNEQFF. The CDR3, as DNA: TGTGCCAGCAGCCCTAGCGGGGGGGGGACCTACAATGAGCAGTTCTTC.

The J gene is TRBJ1-1, the V gene TRBV5-4; D not resolved. The CDR3 is 14 amino acids. Germline CDR1 reads SGHNT; CDR2 reads YYREEE (reference sequence). V lost 0 bases and J lost 1, with 7 bases in between. CDR3 region: CASSLDGGNTEAFF. The CDR3 DNA reads TGTGCCAGCAGCTTGGACGGTGGGAACACTGAAGCTTTCTTT.

This clone was detected once. Its ends do not fully match the called genes, so a read error is possible. The same CDR3 also results from other DNA sequences found in this sample. The V gene is TRBV6-5, the J gene TRBJ1-6; D ambiguous. CDR1 MNHEY and CDR2 SVGAGI come from the germline V gene. The CDR3 has 12 amino acids. In DNA form, the CDR3 reads TGTGCCAGCAGTAACAGTAATTCCCCCCTCCACTTT. This sequence encodes CASSNSNSPLHF.

The chain joins TRBV27 to TRBJ2-1; D is perhaps TRBD2 (6 bases). In germline, CDR1 is MNHEY, CDR2 SMNVEV (reference sequence). The CDR3 runs to 14 residues. The germline V and J ends were trimmed by 7 bases and 4 bases, with 14 bases remaining between them. The CDR3 here is CASTNQAGYNEQFF. CDR3 in DNA: TGTGCCAGCACCAATCAGGCGGGATACAATGAGCAGTTCTTC.

The chain links TRBV5-1 to TRBJ2-7; 12 bases match TRBD1. Trimming cost V 0 bases and J 3 bases; bases outside gene matches: 7. The germline gives CDR1 SGHRS, CDR2 YFSETQ. This CDR3 region has 17 residues. This CDR3 reads CASSLVGTGGSIYEQYF. In DNA, the CDR3 is TGCGCCAGCAGCTTGGTAGGGACAGGGGGCTCCATCTACGAGCAGTACTTC.

The chain recombines TRBV6-5 with TRBJ2-3; 9 bases map to TRBD1. The CDR3 covers 15 residues. CDR1 is MNHEY and CDR2 is SVGAGI in the germline V gene. V was pared by 0 bases and J by 4 bases, with 2 bases of the junction left unmatched. The CDR3 nucleotides read TGTGCCAGCAGTTACTCGACAGGGGGGGCAGATACGCAGTATTTT. It specifies CASSYSTGGADTQYF.

This chain connects TRBV9 to TRBJ1-1; D is perhaps TRBD1 (6 bases). The CDR3 length is 15 residues. V was pared by 3 bases and J by 4 bases, with 16 bases between. Germline V gene sequence: CDR1 SGDLS, CDR2 YYNGEE. The CDR3 spells CASSASSSTGTEAFF. For the CDR3, the DNA is TGTGCCAGCAGCGCCAGCAGCTCGACAGGCACTGAAGCTTTCTTT.

V and J are TRBV13 and TRBJ2-3; 13 nucleotides line up with TRBD2. The CDR3 runs to 19 residues. The ends lost 4 bases at V and 4 bases at J; junction bases unmatched: 14. The V gene's germline CDR1 is PRHDT and CDR2 FYEKMQ (reference sequence). The CDR3 sequence: CASSSRTSGSRFGADTQYF. CDR3 bases: TGTGCCAGCAGCTCCCGGACTAGCGGGAGTCGTTTTGGCGCAGATACGCAGTATTTT.

The chain has TRBV7-9 and TRBJ1-2; TRBD1 agrees at 7 bases. Germline values: CDR1 SEHNR, CDR2 FQNEAQ (reference sequence). This CDR3 is 13 amino acids long. Trimming at V came to 7 bases and at J to 8 bases, leaving 10 bases not matched to a gene. This CDR3 reads CASKDRTGLGYTF. The CDR3 DNA reads TGTGCCAGCAAAGATCGGACAGGACTCGGCTACACCTTC. Together with reference TRBV7-9 and TRBJ1-2, the CDR3 gives the full variable domain: DTGVSQNPRHKITKRGQNVTFRCDPISEHNRLYWYRQTLGQGPEFLTYFQNEAQLEKSRLLSDRFSAERPKGSFSTLEIQRTEQGDSAMYLCASKDRTGLGYTFGSGTRLTVV.

This clone occurred once. This chain links TRBV7-9 with TRBJ1-2; 10 bases are shared with TRBD1. V shed 5 bases, J shed 4 bases, and the junction held 10 bases outside the gene matches. The CDR3 contains 16 residues. Germline CDR1 SEHNR, CDR2 FQNEAQ (reference sequence). The CDR3 reads CASSPTGQGVGYGYTF. The CDR3 DNA reads as TGTGCCAGCAGCCCGACCGGACAGGGGGTCGGCTATGGCTACACCTTC.

V is TRBV15 and J is TRBJ2-3; TRBD2 is a possible D gene (5 bases). V was clipped by 0 bases and J by 5 bases, with 15 bases between them. CDR1 LNHNV and CDR2 YYDKDF come from the germline V gene (reference sequence). There are 16 residues in the CDR3. The CDR3: CATSRDSGLGGDTQYF. CDR3 in DNA: TGTGCCACCAGCAGAGATTCCGGCCTAGGAGGAGATACGCAGTATTTT.

The chain links TRBV4-3 to TRBJ1-2; a possible D gene is TRBD1 (5 bases). V was clipped by 4 bases and J by 6 bases, with 18 bases between them. Germline assignment: CDR1 LGHNA and CDR2 YSLEER. The CDR3 length is 15 residues. The DNA of the CDR3 is TGCGCCAGCAGCCCCCAATCGGACATCCCTGATGGCTACACCTTC. Its protein product is CASSPQSDIPDGYTF.

The chain employs TRBV27 and TRBJ2-3, with D possibly TRBD2 on 5 matching bases. CDR3 size: 15 residues. Germline CDR1 and CDR2: MNHEY and SMNVEV (reference sequence). Trimming cost V 5 bases and J 2 bases, with 14 bases left between them. The CDR3 protein is CASSQTMGLTDTQYF. The CDR3 nucleotides read TGTGCCAGCAGTCAGACTATGGGCCTCACAGATACGCAGTATTTT.

The J gene is TRBJ2-1, the V gene TRBV14; D might be TRBD1 (6 bases). V was shortened by 4 bases and J by 2 bases, with 18 bases between the two germline ends. This CDR3 is 17 amino acids long. The germline V gene encodes CDR1 SGHDN and CDR2 FVKESK. The CDR3 DNA follows: TGTGCCAGCAGCCCCATCCGTGGGGGCCTCACCTACAATGAGCAGTTCTTC. It codes for CASSPIRGGLTYNEQFF.

This chain uses TRBV6-1 with TRBJ2-7; TRBD2 matches 11 bases. Germline trimming cut 2 bases from V and 2 bases from J; bases unmatched to any gene: 8. The CDR3 is made up of 17 amino acids. Germline CDR1 is MNHNS and CDR2 is SASEGT. CDR3: CASSETSGTSGPYEQYF. The CDR3 DNA reads TGTGCCAGCAGTGAAACCTCCGGGACTAGCGGTCCCTACGAGCAGTACTTC.

In its sample, this clone was seen once. The chain links TRBV7-9 to TRBJ2-7; 11 nucleotides align to TRBD1. The ends lost 5 bases at V and 6 bases at J; junction bases unmatched: 6. Germline V gene data show CDR1 as SEHNR and CDR2 as FQNEAQ (reference sequence). The CDR3 runs to 14 residues. The CDR3 nucleotides read TGTGCCAGCAGCCCCCGGGACAGGGGGTTCGAGCAGTACTTC. Protein sequence: CASSPRDRGFEQYF.

This sequence joins TRBV29-1 and TRBJ1-1; no clear D. Trimming pared 4 bases from V and 0 bases from J, leaving 9 bases between. This CDR3 has 13 amino acids. CDR1 and CDR2 from the germline V gene are SQVTM and ANQGSEA. The CDR3 protein is CSVGSHMNTEAFF. The DNA of the CDR3 is TGCAGCGTTGGATCCCACATGAACACTGAAGCTTTCTTT.

The chain couples TRBV27 to TRBJ2-1; 9 bases are a match to TRBD2. The CDR3 runs 18 residues. Germline loops: CDR1 MNHEY, CDR2 SMNVEV (reference sequence). Unmatched junction bases numbered 15, after V lost 3 bases and J lost 6 bases. CDR3 amino acids: CASSLGPLRGGRFNEQFF. CDR3 DNA: TGTGCCAGCAGTTTGGGACCCTTGCGGGGGGGCCGTTTCAATGAGCAGTTCTTC.

The chain links TRBV7-9 to TRBJ2-7; D uncertain. The CDR3 totals 12 residues. The germline gives CDR1 SEHNR, CDR2 FQNEAQ (reference sequence). The V end was cut by 4 bases, the J end by 1 base, with 5 bases between. The CDR3 loop is CASSSVSYEQYF. The DNA of the CDR3 is TGTGCCAGCAGCTCAGTTTCCTACGAGCAGTACTTC. The full variable domain, rest sourced from reference TRBV7-9 and TRBJ2-7, is DTGVSQNPRHKITKRGQNVTFRCDPISEHNRLYWYRQTLGQGPEFLTYFQNEAQLEKSRLLSDRFSAERPKGSFSTLEIQRTEQGDSAMYLCASSSVSYEQYFGPGTRLTVT.

The chain joins TRBV7-9 to TRBJ2-2, with 8 bases lining up with TRBD1. This CDR3 region has 16 residues. The V segment lost 5 bases and the J segment 4 bases; nucleotides outside the gene matches: 9. Germline CDR1 is SEHNR and CDR2 is FQNEAQ (reference sequence). In nucleotides, the CDR3 is TGTGCCAGCAGCACATGGACAGGGTTAGGCACCGGGGAGCTGTTTTTT. Encoded protein: CASSTWTGLGTGELFF.

The V and J genes are TRBV19 and TRBJ1-1, with a weak D call TRBD1 (5 bases). Trimming took 3 bases from V and 4 from J, leaving 9 bases between them. CDR3 length: 13 amino acids. Looked up from germline, CDR1 is LNHDA and CDR2 is SQIVND (reference sequence). CDR3 coding DNA: TGTGCCAGTAGTATCGACAGTCCCACTGAAGCTTTCTTT. Amino acid sequence: CASSIDSPTEAFF.

This chain connects TRBV30 to TRBJ2-3; D unclear. V was trimmed by 2 bases and J by 11 bases, leaving 14 bases between them. This CDR3 contains 12 residues. Germline lookup yields CDR1 GTSNPN and CDR2 SVGIG (reference sequence). CDR3 DNA sequence: TGTGCCTGGAGTCTTCGCCACCTCGGGCAGTATTTT. Protein: CAWSLRHLGQYF.

This chain links TRBV9 with TRBJ2-1; 14 bases are a match to TRBD2. Germline-derived CDR1 and CDR2 are SGDLS and YYNGEE. The CDR3 sequence is 15 residues long. Trimming cost V 2 bases and J 10 bases; bases outside gene matches: 5. This CDR3 is CASSVGTSGSTEQFF. The CDR3 nucleotides are TGTGCCAGCAGCGTCGGGACTAGCGGGAGTACGGAGCAGTTCTTC.

This rearrangement joins TRBV18 to TRBJ2-7; 7 nucleotides agree with TRBD2. The CDR3 covers 14 residues. Trimming at V came to 1 base and at J to 4 bases, leaving 4 bases not matched to a gene. From germline, CDR1 is KGHSH and CDR2 LQKENI. The CDR3 here is CASSPRDYEYEQYF. CDR3 sequence (DNA): TGTGCCAGCTCACCACGGGACTACGAATACGAGCAGTACTTC.

The chain is built from TRBV6-5 and TRBJ1-5; D is perhaps TRBD1 (6 bases). The CDR3 consists of 15 residues. V lost 0 bases and J 2 bases, leaving 8 bases between the germline ends. Germline lookup yields CDR1 MNHEY and CDR2 SVGAGI. The CDR3 bases are TGTGCCAGCAGTTACTCGTCAGGGGGCAATCAGCCCCAGCATTTT. Translated: CASSYSSGGNQPQHF.

DNA of the CDR3: TGTGCCAGCAGCTTCAAACAGGGGAACAACGAGCAGTACTTC. Protein sequence: CASSFKQGNNEQYF. The chain joins TRBV7-2 to TRBJ2-7; 7 bases match TRBD1. J was trimmed by 5 bases and V by 3 bases; bases with no gene match: 7. The V gene's germline CDR1 is SGHTA and CDR2 FQGNSA. The CDR3 contains 14 residues.